Reported below is one T cell receptor (beta chain). Its antigen is unknown. The PCR made use of 60 Vbeta and 13 Jbeta primers. Produced via immunoSEQ multiplex PCR; TCRdb's table is partial and in-frame only. The sample consists of some 200,000 clones, just over 75% of them appearing once. These data belong to a study of cytomegalovirus exposure and HLA in healthy donors. The study, taken as a whole, reports: TCR beta V segments were, for the most part, productive about 87% or about 30% of the time in an earlier analysis. The study had only CMV serostatus as immune exposure information. TCR beta chains numbering some 160 were designated cytomegalovirus-associated. In a later analysis, specific HLA alleles were associated with 15,000 to 20,000 TCR beta sequences at a 0.05 false discovery rate.

Trimming took 7 bases from V and 1 from J; bases not matched to a gene: 13. The germline V gene encodes CDR1 SGHTA and CDR2 FQGNSA. The CDR3 length is 17 residues. The rearrangement links TRBV7-2 to TRBJ2-3, with TRBD2 identical over 8 bases. This TCR derives from a woman aged 60-75 years in good health and CMV-seropositive. Material: PBMCs. DNA for the CDR3: TGTGCCAGCAACACGCACGGTGCGGGGGGCGGCACAGATACGCAGTATTTT. Amino acids: CASNTHGAGGGTDTQYF.